This note documents a single TCR beta chain sequence. This sample stems from a study of CD8 T cells in Susac syndrome. The germline gives CDR1 SGHRS, CDR2 YFSETQ. V lost 4 bases to trimming and J lost 2 bases, with 15 bases between them. This CDR3 comprises 15 residues. Reverse transcription used about 0.45 to 1 ug RNA and random hexamers. Amplification of TCR beta CDR3 was carried out by immunoSEQ multiplex PCR, which covered 54 Vbeta and 13 Jbeta segments. TCRdb recomputed calls from the immunoSEQ multiplex PCR reads with MiXCR, one row per CDR3 protein. The table records approximately 94,000 distinct CDR3 sequences, roughly 96% of them present only once. Susac syndrome patients met recently defined diagnostic criteria for definite or probable disease.

The rearrangement joins TRBV5-1 to TRBJ2-5, with a tentative D call TRBD2 (6 bases). Source material: CD8+ T cells from PBMCs. This clonotype was sampled from a human donor with Susac syndrome. The CDR3 nucleotides read TGCGCCAGCAGCCCGGCGATTAGCGGTCAAGAGACCCAGTACTTC. This codes for CASSPAISGQETQYF.